The 16 T cell receptor beta chains in this list originate from one sample, sequenced in a study of CD8+ T cells in alopecia areata. Following RNA extraction, reverse transcription yielded cDNA that acted as the sequencing template. The method was immunoSEQ multiplex PCR; TCRdb's version includes in-frame clones alone and lacks a portion of them. This sample yields over 150,000 clones, of which roughly 60% are seen a single time; approximately 15% belongs to the top ten. The treatment here: oral pan-JAK inhibitor, 5-10 mg twice daily. The starting material was CD4+ T cells sorted from blood, obtained at week 24, from a patient treated with tofacitinib. These receptor sequences come from a human donor with alopecia areata.

This clone has only a few counts. The chain employs TRBV15 and TRBJ2-3, with unresolved D. Trimming took off 3 bases at V and 10 bases at J, with 11 bases between the two ends. Germline-derived CDR1 and CDR2 are LNHNV and YYDKDF (reference sequence). The CDR3 contains 12 residues. Written as DNA, the CDR3 is TGTGCCACCAGCAGGCGACCCGACGCGCAGTATTTT. It yields the protein CATSRRPDAQYF.

The chain joins TRBV7-2 to TRBJ1-5, with 7 bases identical to TRBD1. Unmatched junction bases numbered 7, after V lost 1 base and J lost 7 bases. CDR1 and CDR2 from the germline V gene are SGHTA and FQGNSA. The CDR3 length is 15 residues. The CDR3, as DNA: TGTGCCAGCAGCTTAGGTCAGGGGGTTCGACAGCCCCAGCATTTT. Protein sequence: CASSLGQGVRQPQHF.

In the case of this clone: Given a far larger clone just one base away, this is likely a sequencing read error. This chain joins TRBV5-6 and TRBJ2-7; no definite D call. Germline CDR1 reads SGHDT; CDR2 reads YYEEEE. The V and J ends lost 4 bases and 3 bases respectively, with 5 bases between them. The CDR3 runs to 11 residues. CDR3 sequence reads: CASSDYYEQYF. The CDR3 bases are TGTGCCAGCAGCGATTACTACGAGCAGTACTTC.

This clone was observed once. The genes are TRBV5-1 and TRBJ2-7, with TRBD2 matching 7 bases. Germline V gene lookup returns CDR1 SGHRS and CDR2 YFSETQ. The V gene end was trimmed by 1 base and the J gene end by 2 bases; junction bases not matched to a gene: 3. CDR3 size: 14 residues. CDR3 coding DNA: TGCGCCAGCAGCTTGTCAGCGGGACCCTACGAGCAGTACTTC. Its translation: CASSLSAGPYEQYF. Full variable domain (missing parts from reference TRBV5-1 and TRBJ2-7): KAGVTQTPRYLIKTRGQQVTLSCSPISGHRSVSWYQQTPGQGLQFLFEYFSETQRNKGNFPGRFSGRQFSNSRSEMNVSTLELGDSALYLCASSLSAGPYEQYFGPGTRLTVT.

The V gene is TRBV19, the J gene TRBJ2-7; 10 positions agree with TRBD1. Unmatched junction bases numbered 4, after V lost 3 bases and J lost 2 bases. The CDR3 sequence is 15 residues long. Looked up from germline, CDR1 is LNHDA and CDR2 is SQIVND (reference sequence). The CDR3 bases are TGTGCCAGTAGTATTTTGACAGGGGGCACCTACGAGCAGTACTTC. Translating gives CASSILTGGTYEQYF. Based on the CDR3 plus reference TRBV19 and TRBJ2-7, the full variable domain is DGGITQSPKYLFRKEGQNVTLSCEQNLNHDAMYWYRQDPGQGLRLIYYSQIVNDFQKGDIAEGYSVSREKKESFPLTVTSAQKNPTAFYLCASSILTGGTYEQYFGPGTRLTVT.

The rearrangement links TRBV29-1 to TRBJ2-7, with D uncertain. Trimming pared 2 bases from V and 0 bases from J, leaving 8 bases between. This CDR3 spans 13 amino acids. The V gene's germline CDR1 is SQVTM and CDR2 ANQGSEA. The CDR3 loop reads CSVESQSSYEQYF. The CDR3, as DNA: TGCAGCGTTGAATCACAGAGCTCCTACGAGCAGTACTTC.

The chain uses TRBV19 and TRBJ2-2, with 7 bases that match TRBD2. J gave up 4 bases and V 7 bases, and 15 bases lay outside the gene matches. Germline CDR1 is LNHDA and CDR2 is SQIVND (reference sequence). The CDR3 contains 17 residues. The CDR3 coding sequence is TGTGCCAGTACCCCCGGGGGGATCGTATCCGGCACCGGGGAGCTGTTTTTT. Protein product: CASTPGGIVSGTGELFF.

This clone was counted a few times. The genes are TRBV30 and TRBJ2-5; D call uncertain. V lost 0 bases and J lost 5, with 13 bases in between. In germline, CDR1 is GTSNPN, CDR2 SVGIG (reference sequence). CDR3 length: 14 amino acids. For the CDR3, the DNA is TGTGCCTGGAGTGTACGGCTAGTCGGGGAGACCCAGTACTTC. Translation: CAWSVRLVGETQYF.

This clone was found a few times. This chain joins TRBV5-6 and TRBJ2-3; a weak D match, TRBD1 (5 bases). CDR3 length equals 15 residues. Germline CDR1 SGHDT, CDR2 YYEEEE. Trimming cost V 5 bases and J 0 bases, with 13 bases left between them. CDR3 in amino acids: CASSTSQASTDTQYF. The CDR3 DNA is TGTGCCAGCAGTACGTCACAGGCGAGCACAGATACGCAGTATTTT. Looking up the rest from reference TRBV5-6 and TRBJ2-3 gives the full variable domain: DAGVTQSPTHLIKTRGQQVTLRCSPKSGHDTVSWYQQALGQGPQFIFQYYEEEERQRGNFPDRFSGHQFPNYSSELNVNALLLGDSALYLCASSTSQASTDTQYFGPGTRLTVL.

The chain couples TRBV19 to TRBJ1-5, with D possibly matching TRBD1 (5 bases). The CDR3 spans 14 residues. The germline V gene encodes CDR1 LNHDA and CDR2 SQIVND (reference sequence). Trimming cost V 5 bases and J 5 bases, with 13 bases left between them. The CDR3 nucleotides are TGTGCCAGTAGTCCAAGGGACGGGTATCAGCCCCAGCATTTT. Translated: CASSPRDGYQPQHF.

The chain carries TRBV4-1 and TRBJ1-6; D gene ambiguous. Germline values: CDR1 MGHRA, CDR2 YSYEKL. The CDR3 is 16 residues long. Trimming took off 3 bases at V and 5 bases at J, with 14 bases between the two ends. The CDR3 is CASSQPALSDNSPLHF. The DNA for the CDR3 is TGCGCCAGCAGCCAGCCGGCCCTGAGCGATAATTCACCCCTCCACTTT.

This clone showed up just a few times. The V gene is TRBV29-1, the J gene TRBJ2-3, with 10 positions matching TRBD2. The germline V gene has CDR1 SQVTM and CDR2 ANQGSEA. This CDR3 comprises 15 residues. Losses at the gene ends were 4 bases for V and 0 bases for J; bases not matched to a gene: 4. The CDR3: CSVVVAGGSTDTQYF. In nucleotides, the CDR3 is TGCAGCGTTGTCGTAGCGGGGGGTAGCACAGATACGCAGTATTTT.

The count of this clone is one. This sequence joins TRBV6-5 and TRBJ2-2; 8 bases agree with TRBD1. The CDR3 is 14 residues long. CDR1 and CDR2 from the germline V gene are MNHEY and SVGAGI. Germline trimming cut 5 bases from V and 5 bases from J; bases unmatched to any gene: 4. CDR3 coding DNA: TGTGCCAGCAGTGCAGGGGGCCGAACCGGGGAGCTGTTTTTT. This sequence encodes CASSAGGRTGELFF.

The V gene is TRBV4-1, the J gene TRBJ1-2; D remains unclear. The CDR3 loop spans 13 amino acids. With 0 bases removed from V and 10 bases from J, the gap between germline ends came to 12 bases. CDR1 MGHRA and CDR2 YSYEKL come from the germline V gene. The CDR3 nucleotides read TGCGCCAGCAGCCAAGATAAGGCAGTCACCTACACCTTC. This gives the protein CASSQDKAVTYTF.

The chain combines TRBV11-2 with TRBJ2-1; unclear D gene. Germline CDR1 is SGHAT and CDR2 is FQNNGV. The CDR3 has 16 amino acids. V dropped 6 bases and J dropped 0 bases, with 15 bases sitting between them. DNA of the CDR3: TGTGCCAGCAGTAGGACCGAAGGAAGCTCCTACAATGAGCAGTTCTTC. This translates into CASSRTEGSSYNEQFF.

The chain uses TRBV6-5 and TRBJ1-1, with D hard to call. Trimming shortened V by 5 bases and J by 3 bases, and 10 bases separated the two germline ends. The CDR3 runs 13 residues. The germline V gene has CDR1 MNHEY and CDR2 SVGAGI. CDR3 nucleotide sequence: TGTGCCAGCAGTCCCGCCCTAGACACTGAAGCTTTCTTT. The encoded protein is CASSPALDTEAFF.